The next 18 T cell receptor beta chains were all read from a single sample in a study of blood T cell repertoires in COVID-19. Here immunoSEQ multiplex PCR was the method, and the copy in TCRdb shows in-frame clones only, minus some. The profile shows 350,000 or so clones, 88% of them singletons. What was sequenced was PBMCs or T cells enriched from blood (not recorded which). These receptors originate from a woman in her twenties or thirties who had been exposed to COVID-19.

This clone was recorded only once. V is TRBV11-3 and J is TRBJ2-1, with 12 bases matching TRBD2. The CDR3 runs 20 residues. The ends lost 0 bases at V and 4 bases at J; junction bases unmatched: 13. Per germline, CDR1 SGHNT and CDR2 YENEEA. CDR3 DNA sequence: TGTGCCAGCAGCTTAGATTGGTCTAGCGGGAGGGCCGGGGAATACAATGAGCAGTTCTTC. It codes for CASSLDWSSGRAGEYNEQFF. Full variable domain (remainder filled in from reference TRBV11-3 and TRBJ2-1): EAGVVQSPRYKIIEKKQPVAFWCNPISGHNTLYWYLQNLGQGPELLIRYENEEAVDDSQLPKDRFSAERLKGVDSTLKIQPAELGDSAVYLCASSLDWSSGRAGEYNEQFFGPGTRLTVL.

V and J are TRBV7-6 and TRBJ2-1; 10 bases are shared with TRBD1. V gave up 5 bases and J gave up 9 bases; unmatched junction bases: 13. The CDR3 covers 16 residues. Germline CDR1 is SGHVS and CDR2 is FNYEAQ. This CDR3 is CASSPRDRGFSIEQFF. The CDR3 DNA follows: TGTGCCAGCAGCCCTCGGGACAGGGGTTTTAGCATTGAGCAGTTCTTC.

This clone turned up a few times. V is TRBV2 and J is TRBJ1-2, with D possibly matching TRBD1 (6 bases). Germline V gene lookup returns CDR1 SNHLY and CDR2 FYNNEI. Between the trimmed V and J ends, which lost 6 bases and 4 bases, there was a span of 12 bases. This CDR3 has 13 residues. The CDR3 loop reads CASRQTGLYGYTF. In DNA, the CDR3 is TGTGCCAGCAGGCAGACAGGACTCTATGGCTACACCTTC.

This clone has only one observation. The rearrangement links TRBV18 to TRBJ2-5; 8 nucleotides match TRBD2. V shed 6 bases, J shed 4 bases, and the junction held 4 bases outside the gene matches. CDR3 length: 13 amino acids. Germline V lookup: CDR1 KGHSH, CDR2 LQKENI. CDR3 nucleotide sequence: TGTGCCAGCTCCCGACGGGGGGGAGAGACCCAGTACTTC. Amino acids: CASSRRGGETQYF.

This chain joins TRBV27 and TRBJ1-2, with TRBD1 matching 9 bases. CDR1 MNHEY and CDR2 SMNVEV come from the germline V gene (reference sequence). The trim removed 3 bases at V and 8 bases at J, leaving 10 bases unmatched. The CDR3 runs 15 residues. The CDR3 region is CASSLSGTGRSGYTF. The CDR3 bases are TGTGCCAGCAGTTTGAGTGGGACAGGGAGGTCCGGCTACACCTTC.

The V call is TRBV7-3, the J call TRBJ1-1; D might be TRBD1 (5 bases). The V end was cut by 0 bases, the J end by 6 bases, with 8 bases between. The CDR3 loop spans 13 amino acids. From germline, CDR1 is SGHTA and CDR2 FQGTGA. The CDR3 bases are TGTGCCAGCAGCTTAACATGGGGGGCTGAAGCTTTCTTT. It yields the protein CASSLTWGAEAFF.

This chain uses TRBV6-5 with TRBJ2-7; maybe TRBD2 (6 bases). Trimming left V 6 bases short and J 5 bases short, with 20 bases between. This CDR3 is built from 15 residues. The germline gives CDR1 MNHEY, CDR2 SVGAGI. The CDR3 bases are TGTGCCAGCAGGACGCCGCGGGGCCCCAGGAACGAGCAGTACTTC. Amino acid sequence: CASRTPRGPRNEQYF.

The chain combines TRBV28 with TRBJ2-7; maybe TRBD2 (6 bases). Germline V gene sequence: CDR1 MDHEN, CDR2 SYDVKM. The CDR3 loop spans 16 amino acids. Trimming shortened V by 3 bases and J by 0 bases, and 15 bases separated the two germline ends. CDR3 protein: CASSFGSGQSSYEQYF. CDR3 in DNA: TGTGCCAGCAGTTTCGGTAGCGGACAAAGCTCCTACGAGCAGTACTTC. The full variable domain, with the rest looked up from reference TRBV28 and TRBJ2-7, is DVKVTQSSRYLVKRTGEKVFLECVQDMDHENMFWYRQDPGLGLRLIYFSYDVKMKEKGDIPEGYSVSREKKERFSLILESASTNQTSMYLCASSFGSGQSSYEQYFGPGTRLTVT.

The chain combines TRBV11-3 with TRBJ2-7, with 9 bases that match TRBD2. Germline V gene lookup returns CDR1 SGHNT and CDR2 YENEEA. The CDR3 covers 15 residues. J lost 6 bases, V lost 1 base, and 7 bases had no gene match. CDR3 in DNA: TGTGCCAGCAGCTTAGGGGGCGGGAGGGCCTCCGAGCAGTACTTC. This codes for CASSLGGGRASEQYF.

The genes are TRBV11-2 and TRBJ1-4, with 7 bases aligning to TRBD1. Trimming cost V 1 base and J 12 bases; bases outside gene matches: 8. This CDR3 has 14 amino acids. Germline CDR1 is SGHAT and CDR2 is FQNNGV. CDR3 DNA: TGTGCCAGCAGCTTAGGGTGGGGGACAGTGGAACTGTTTTTT. This encodes CASSLGWGTVELFF.

V usage is TRBV28 and J usage is TRBJ2-1; 9 bases are shared with TRBD1. This CDR3 is 16 amino acids long. Germline CDR1 MDHEN, CDR2 SYDVKM. With V trimmed by 5 bases and J by 3 bases, 8 bases remained unmatched. CDR3 DNA sequence: TGTGCCAGCAGTCCCGTCCGGGACAGGGACTACAATGAGCAGTTCTTC. The encoded protein is CASSPVRDRDYNEQFF.

The chain joins TRBV6-5 to TRBJ1-6; no clear D gene. The V gene lost 6 bases and the J gene lost 6 bases, with 6 bases spanning the gap. This CDR3 is 12 amino acids long. The V gene's germline CDR1 is MNHEY and CDR2 SVGAGI. CDR3 DNA sequence: TGTGCCAGCAGGTCCAGTAATTCACCCCTCCACTTT. The encoded protein is CASRSSNSPLHF.

The chain carries TRBV29-1 and TRBJ1-2, with TRBD1 matching 7 bases. Germline-derived CDR1 and CDR2 are SQVTM and ANQGSEA. This CDR3 has 17 amino acids. J lost 0 bases, V lost 2 bases, and 12 bases had no gene match. The CDR3, as DNA: TGCAGCGTTGAAAGGATCCTTCAGACAGGGACTAACTATGGCTACACCTTC. Amino acids: CSVERILQTGTNYGYTF.

The V gene is TRBV6-5, the J gene TRBJ2-1; perhaps TRBD2 as D (5 bases). Germline lookup yields CDR1 MNHEY and CDR2 SVGAGI. Trimming took off 7 bases at V and 2 bases at J, with 12 bases between the two ends. The CDR3 has 14 residues. The CDR3 DNA reads TGTGCCAGCAAACTAGACAACGCCTACAATGAGCAGTTCTTC. Its protein product is CASKLDNAYNEQFF.

V usage is TRBV6-5 and J usage is TRBJ2-7, with a weak D call TRBD2 (5 bases). Germline V lookup: CDR1 MNHEY, CDR2 SVGAGI. V was shortened by 6 bases and J by 3 bases, with 15 bases between the two germline ends. This CDR3 comprises 14 residues. The CDR3 spells CASSPRGSLYEQYF. Here the CDR3 DNA reads TGTGCCAGCAGCCCCCGGGGTAGCCTCTACGAGCAGTACTTC.

The chain couples TRBV11-3 to TRBJ2-3; D is unclear. CDR1 is SGHNT, CDR2 YENEEA, per germline. The V and J ends lost 1 base and 0 bases respectively, with 11 bases between them. The CDR3 is 16 amino acids. CDR3 amino acids: CASSLGAGSSTDTQYF. The CDR3 nucleotides are TGTGCCAGCAGCTTAGGAGCAGGCTCTAGCACAGATACGCAGTATTTT.

The chain recombines TRBV28 with TRBJ1-2, with 7 bases aligning to TRBD1. CDR3 length: 13 residues. Germline CDR1 reads MDHEN; CDR2 reads SYDVKM. V lost 10 bases to trimming and J lost 4 bases; unmatched junction nucleotides: 9. CDR3 sequence reads: CAIPLRGAYGYTF. CDR3 nucleotide sequence: TGTGCCATTCCTCTCAGGGGGGCCTATGGCTACACCTTC.

The chain carries TRBV15 and TRBJ2-7; a weak D match, TRBD2 (6 bases). V was trimmed by 3 bases and J by 6 bases, leaving 9 bases between them. The CDR3 length is 12 residues. CDR1 and CDR2 from the germline V gene are LNHNV and YYDKDF (reference sequence). CDR3 DNA sequence: TGTGCCACCAGCAGGCGGGGATCCGAGCAGTACTTC. This codes for CATSRRGSEQYF.